The entry below describes one T cell receptor (beta chain). Its antigen remains unknown. TCRdb's copy holds only in-frame clones and misses some; the assay was immunoSEQ multiplex PCR. The sample records tens of thousands of clones, approximately 94% being singletons. CDR3 length equals 14 residues. Germline CDR1 reads MNHNS; CDR2 reads SASEGT. Trimming took off 2 bases at V and 5 bases at J, with 10 bases between the two ends. These data are taken from a study of T cells in pancreatic ductal adenocarcinoma. General study points: Blood had more productive templates and about 7.9-fold more unique clonotypes than tumor. Comparisons of tumor and blood clonality may show falsely lower tumor diversity. The resected pancreatic cancer cohort was biased toward the minority with early-stage disease. Tumor and blood clonality did not differ significantly, about 0.1 versus 0.07.

Surgery without prior neoadjuvant therapy was the treatment of the selected pancreatic ductal adenocarcinoma patients. V and J are TRBV6-1 and TRBJ2-1; D gene unclear. The sample comprised PBMCs. This receptor was obtained from a human donor with pancreatic ductal adenocarcinoma. As DNA, the CDR3 is TGTGCCAGCAGTGAAATAAGGCACAACAATGAGCAGTTCTTC. It yields the protein CASSEIRHNNEQFF.